This TCR beta chain originates from a study of T cells after yellow fever vaccination. Study-wide background: Researchers used SMART-Seq v4 Ultra Low Input to prepare fractions that had low cell numbers.

This CDR3 has 14 residues. Looked up from germline, CDR1 is SQVTM and CDR2 is ANQGSEA. V trimming: 7 bases; J trimming: 3 bases; junction bases outside the gene matches: 8. It was through 5'RACE template switching that TCR cDNA was made, with a universal primer site and UMIs added. TCRdb reanalysed the 5' RACE reads using MiXCR and keeps one entry per CDR3 protein. Seen here are some 600,000 distinct CDR3 sequences, about a sixth observed once, and the top ten hold about 18%. With respect to this clonotype: Its antigen remains unknown.

Broader study findings: The booster saw the reappearance of most primary-vaccination clones (96% CD4, roughly 87% CD8).

The chain recombines TRBV29-1 with TRBJ1-1; 10 nucleotides match TRBD1. The material was PBMCs, obtained 4 to 5 days after the first yellow fever vaccination. The receptor was derived from a young man who received the YFV17D yellow fever vaccine. CDR3 loop: CSALKGQGYTEAFF. In DNA, the CDR3 is TGCAGCGCCTTGAAGGGACAGGGGTACACTGAAGCTTTCTTT.